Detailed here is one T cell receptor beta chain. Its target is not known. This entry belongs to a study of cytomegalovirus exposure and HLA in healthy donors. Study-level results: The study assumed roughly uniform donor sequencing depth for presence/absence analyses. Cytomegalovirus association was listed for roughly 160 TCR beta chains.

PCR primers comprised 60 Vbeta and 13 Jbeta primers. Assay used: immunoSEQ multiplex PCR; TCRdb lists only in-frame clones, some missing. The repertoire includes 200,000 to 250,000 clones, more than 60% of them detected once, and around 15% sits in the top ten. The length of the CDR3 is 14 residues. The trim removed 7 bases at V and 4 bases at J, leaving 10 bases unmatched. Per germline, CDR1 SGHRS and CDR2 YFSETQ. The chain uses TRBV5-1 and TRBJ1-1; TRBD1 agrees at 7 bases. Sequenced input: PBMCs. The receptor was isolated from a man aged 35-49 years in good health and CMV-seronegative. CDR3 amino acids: CASEQGKVITEAFF. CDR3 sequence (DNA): TGCGCCAGCGAACAGGGGAAAGTGATCACTGAAGCTTTCTTT.